This T cell receptor (beta chain) was sequenced for a study of regulatory T cells in long-lasting Graves disease. Notes on the study in general: Patients with persistent Graves' had lower TCR diversity than newly diagnosed patients. Segments TRBV28, TRBJ1-2 and TRBJ2-5 showed preferential usage in persistent disease.

V was clipped by 2 bases and J by 0 bases, with 10 bases between them. CDR1 is MNHNS and CDR2 is SASEGT in the germline V gene. The CDR3 consists of 15 residues. Arm-PCR of CDR3 regions and iRepertoire HTBI primers were used to build TCR beta libraries. TCRdb re-derived calls from the multiplex PCR reads in MiXCR, one entry per CDR3 protein. Among a few hundred thousand distinct CDR3 sequences listed, about 20% were seen once. The time point is: persistent/refractory GD, antithyroid drugs over 5 years with positive TRAb. Scientists built the TCR library using RNA that was extracted from PBMCs. This clonotype turned up a few times. What it binds is unknown.

The material sequenced was peripheral blood mononuclear cells (PBMCs), taken when the disease was refractory, from a patient treated with antithyroid drugs. The chain couples TRBV6-1 to TRBJ1-1; D is undetermined. This TCR was recovered from a female donor with Graves disease. CDR3 DNA sequence: TGTGCCAGCAGTGAAATGTGGGTCATGAACACTGAAGCTTTCTTT. Its translation is CASSEMWVMNTEAFF.